Presented here are 8 T cell receptor beta chains from one specimen sequenced in a study of PD-1 blockade in mismatch repair-deficient tumors. Sequenced by immunoSEQ multiplex PCR; TCRdb stores in-frame clones only, minus some. The sample has 100,000 to 150,000 clones, 85% to 90% seen once. The input for sequencing was peripheral blood, taken 44 weeks after starting pembrolizumab. The receptors stem from an adult with mismatch repair-deficient cancer.

The chain's CDR3 is CAVSFGTQYF. CDR3 bases: TGTGCCGTATCCTTCGGGACCCAGTACTTC. The rearrangement links TRBV30 to TRBJ2-5; D gene unclear. This CDR3 comprises 10 residues. The V end lost 8 bases, the J end lost 7 bases, and 11 bases lay between the germline ends. Looked up from germline, CDR1 is GTSNPN and CDR2 is SVGIG (reference sequence).

This clone counts as medium-sized (0.01 to 0.1%). The chain has TRBV6-4 and TRBJ2-1, with TRBD1 matching 8 bases. Germline loops: CDR1 MRHNA, CDR2 SNTAGT. V trimming: 7 bases; J trimming: 6 bases; junction bases outside the gene matches: 11. The CDR3 extends over 15 amino acids. In nucleotides, the CDR3 is TGTGCCAGCAAAGTTGGGACAGGCCCCTCCAATGAGCAGTTCTTC. Its translation: CASKVGTGPSNEQFF.

The chain joins TRBV5-1 to TRBJ2-3; D not resolved. Germline CDR1 SGHRS, CDR2 YFSETQ. The CDR3 runs 16 residues. The V and J ends lost 3 bases and 5 bases respectively, with 19 bases between them. The CDR3 coding sequence is TGCGCCAGCAGCTCAATTGGAGCACGGGTCTTAGATACGCAGTATTTT. Its protein is CASSSIGARVLDTQYF. The full variable domain, rest sourced from reference TRBV5-1 and TRBJ2-3, is KAGVTQTPRYLIKTRGQQVTLSCSPISGHRSVSWYQQTPGQGLQFLFEYFSETQRNKGNFPGRFSGRQFSNSRSEMNVSTLELGDSALYLCASSSIGARVLDTQYFGPGTRLTVL.

The chain combines TRBV11-2 with TRBJ2-1; D is unresolved. V was trimmed by 0 bases and J by 4 bases, leaving 16 bases between them. CDR1 is SGHAT, CDR2 FQNNGV, per germline. The CDR3 has 17 amino acids. CDR3 DNA sequence: TGTGCCAGCAGCTTAGACGGTCGTCGCACCCATTACAATGAGCAGTTCTTC. Its translation: CASSLDGRRTHYNEQFF.

The genes are TRBV28 and TRBJ1-1; 9 bases agree with TRBD1. This CDR3 is built from 15 residues. The trim removed 6 bases at V and 4 bases at J, leaving 9 bases unmatched. The germline V gene encodes CDR1 MDHEN and CDR2 SYDVKM. CDR3 loop: CASRLQGASGTEAFF. For the CDR3, the DNA is TGTGCCAGCAGATTACAGGGGGCAAGCGGCACTGAAGCTTTCTTT. Combining the CDR3 with reference TRBV28 and TRBJ1-1 gives the whole variable domain DVKVTQSSRYLVKRTGEKVFLECVQDMDHENMFWYRQDPGLGLRLIYFSYDVKMKEKGDIPEGYSVSREKKERFSLILESASTNQTSMYLCASRLQGASGTEAFFGQGTRLTVV.

This clone was counted once. The chain joins TRBV7-8 to TRBJ2-5, with 9 positions matching TRBD2. The germline V gene has CDR1 SGHVS and CDR2 FQNEAQ. The CDR3 runs 16 residues. Unmatched junction bases numbered 8, after V lost 4 bases and J lost 2 bases. The CDR3 nucleotides are TGTGCCAGCAGCTACACCCGACTAGCGGCTCAAGAGACCCAGTACTTC. Translation: CASSYTRLAAQETQYF.

The chain combines TRBV7-9 with TRBJ2-7, with TRBD1 identical over 10 bases. Germline CDR1 is SEHNR and CDR2 is FQNEAQ (reference sequence). The CDR3 has 15 amino acids. With 3 bases clipped from V and 5 bases from J, the junction kept 7 bases outside the gene matches. DNA for the CDR3: TGTGCCAGCAGCTTGAGACAGGGGGCTAGCGACGAGCAGTACTTC. It encodes CASSLRQGASDEQYF.

The CDR3, as DNA: TGTGCCACCAGCAGCGGGACAAGGGGATACGAGCAGTACTTC. It is translated as CATSSGTRGYEQYF. The chain links TRBV15 to TRBJ2-7; TRBD1 might be the D (6 bases). V lost 3 bases to trimming and J lost 4 bases, with 13 bases between them. Germline CDR1 reads LNHNV; CDR2 reads YYDKDF (reference sequence). The CDR3 has 14 residues.